The next 24 T cell receptor beta chains were all read from a single sample in a study of blood T cell repertoires in COVID-19. Assay used: immunoSEQ multiplex PCR; TCRdb lists only in-frame clones, some missing. Here the sample spans about 130,000 clones, 75% to 90% being singletons. Sequencing was carried out using peripheral blood. These receptors all stem from a man in his fifties or sixties with active or convalescent COVID-19.

The chain recombines TRBV19 with TRBJ2-1, with TRBD1 matching over 11 bases. Trimming removed 6 bases from V and 6 bases from J; junction bases left unmatched: 10. CDR1 and CDR2 (germline): LNHDA, SQIVND (reference sequence). The CDR3 is made up of 16 amino acids. The CDR3: CASRKTPDRGRNEQFF. The CDR3 DNA sequence: TGTGCCAGTAGAAAGACCCCGGACAGGGGGCGCAATGAGCAGTTCTTC.

This sequence joins TRBV5-1 and TRBJ1-1; D is unresolved. Trimming took 4 bases from V and 7 from J, leaving 8 bases between them. This CDR3 has 11 residues. From germline, CDR1 is SGHRS and CDR2 YFSETQ. CDR3 amino acids: CASSPGLEAFF. DNA for the CDR3: TGCGCCAGCAGCCCCGGACTTGAAGCTTTCTTT.

The V call is TRBV9, the J call TRBJ2-2, with 8 nucleotides matching TRBD1. This CDR3 contains 15 residues. The V gene's germline CDR1 is SGDLS and CDR2 YYNGEE. Trimming removed 0 bases from V and 8 bases from J; junction bases left unmatched: 6. The CDR3 coding sequence is TGTGCCAGCAGCGTAGGGGACAGGTCGTATGGGGAGCTGTTTTTT. Amino acids: CASSVGDRSYGELFF.

V is TRBV18 and J is TRBJ2-7; TRBD2 agrees at 8 bases. Germline V gene sequence: CDR1 KGHSH, CDR2 LQKENI. The CDR3 contains 16 residues. V gave up 6 bases and J gave up 6 bases; unmatched junction bases: 16. The CDR3 is CASSPRASGSFAEQYF. CDR3 DNA sequence: TGTGCCAGCTCGCCCCGGGCTAGCGGGTCGTTCGCCGAGCAGTACTTC. Together with reference TRBV18 and TRBJ2-7, the CDR3 gives the full variable domain: NAGVMQNPRHLVRRRGQEARLRCSPMKGHSHVYWYRQLPEEGLKFMVYLQKENIIDESGMPKERFSAEFPKEGPSILRIQQVVRGDSAAYFCASSPRASGSFAEQYFGPGTRLTVT.

V is TRBV5-4 and J is TRBJ2-3, with D uncertain. Trimming took 4 bases from V and 10 from J, leaving 28 bases between them. Germline assignment: CDR1 SGHNT and CDR2 YYREEE (reference sequence). The CDR3 sequence is 17 residues long. CDR3: CASSPGSLSSTQIPQYF. DNA for the CDR3: TGTGCCAGCAGCCCCGGATCCCTCAGTTCCACACAGATTCCGCAGTATTTT. The full variable domain, its missing parts supplied by reference TRBV5-4 and TRBJ2-3, is ETGVTQSPTHLIKTRGQQVTLRCSSQSGHNTVSWYQQALGQGPQFIFQYYREEENGRGNFPPRFSGLQFPNYSSELNVNALELDDSALYLCASSPGSLSSTQIPQYFGPGTRLTVL.

This clone has just one count. The chain joins TRBV3-1 (or the pseudogene TRBV3-2) to TRBJ2-1; TRBD2 matches at 9 bases. The CDR3 totals 15 residues. From germline, CDR1 is LGHDT and CDR2 YNNKEL (reference sequence). With 4 bases clipped from V and 7 bases from J, the junction kept 8 bases outside the gene matches. The CDR3 sequence: CASSRGGRARNEQFF. CDR3 sequence (DNA): TGTGCCAGCAGCCGCGGCGGGAGGGCCCGAAATGAGCAGTTCTTC.

This chain uses TRBV6-5 with TRBJ1-4; tentatively, D is TRBD1 (5 bases). This CDR3 has 14 amino acids. Germline CDR1 is MNHEY and CDR2 is SVGAGI. Trimming removed 4 bases at V and 10 bases at J, with 16 bases between. The CDR3 loop is CASSLSGLPGKLFF. The CDR3 DNA reads TGTGCCAGCAGTTTATCGGGACTCCCCGGAAAACTGTTTTTT.

This sequence joins TRBV30 and TRBJ1-5, with D perhaps matching TRBD1 (5 bases). CDR1 and CDR2 (germline): GTSNPN, SVGIG (reference sequence). Trimming left V 0 bases short and J 2 bases short, with 11 bases between. The CDR3 has 15 amino acids. CDR3 coding DNA: TGTGCCTGGAGTGTACCCGGGGGAGGCAATCAGCCCCAGCATTTT. The encoded protein is CAWSVPGGGNQPQHF.

This chain uses TRBV18 with TRBJ2-7; D possibly corresponds to TRBD1 (5 bases). This CDR3 spans 12 amino acids. Germline assignment: CDR1 KGHSH and CDR2 LQKENI. Trimming removed 5 bases from V and 1 base from J, with 6 bases in between. The CDR3 protein is CASSRGSYEQYF. The CDR3 coding sequence is TGTGCCAGCTCAAGGGGTTCCTACGAGCAGTACTTC.

The chain links TRBV27 to TRBJ2-2, with 7 bases fitting TRBD1. Germline lookup yields CDR1 MNHEY and CDR2 SMNVEV (reference sequence). J gave up 1 base and V 4 bases, and 12 bases lay outside the gene matches. The CDR3 sequence is 18 residues long. The CDR3 nucleotides are TGTGCCAGCAGTTCACGGTTCAAGGCAGGGGGGAACACCGGGGAGCTGTTTTTT. Protein: CASSSRFKAGGNTGELFF.

This clone was seen once. The J gene is TRBJ2-5, the V gene TRBV3-1 (or the pseudogene TRBV3-2), with 13 bases aligning to TRBD2. Per germline, CDR1 LGHDT and CDR2 YNNKEL (reference sequence). This CDR3 comprises 15 residues. V shed 7 bases and J 5 bases; nucleotides not matched to a gene: 7. The CDR3 DNA is TGTGCCAGCATCCCAACTAGCGGGGGGGCCGAGACCCAGTACTTC. It translates to CASIPTSGGAETQYF.

The chain employs TRBV5-1 and TRBJ2-1; 7 bases are a match to TRBD2. Trimming took 7 bases from V and 6 from J; bases not matched to a gene: 10. CDR3 length: 14 amino acids. The germline CDR1 and CDR2 sequences are SGHRS and YFSETQ. The DNA for the CDR3 is TGCGCCAGCTTCCGGGACCCGGGGGGCAATGAGCAGTTCTTC. It is translated as CASFRDPGGNEQFF.

The chain combines TRBV4-1 with TRBJ2-5, with 10 bases lining up with TRBD2. Germline V gives CDR1 MGHRA, CDR2 YSYEKL. The CDR3 totals 16 residues. The V gene end was trimmed by 4 bases and the J gene end by 2 bases; junction bases not matched to a gene: 7. In nucleotides, the CDR3 is TGCGCCAGCAGCCCCCTAGCGGGAGAGGGGCAAGAGACCCAGTACTTC. This gives the protein CASSPLAGEGQETQYF.

The rearrangement joins TRBV2 to TRBJ1-6; D gene unclear. Per the germline V gene, CDR1 is SNHLY and CDR2 is FYNNEI. The CDR3 extends over 12 amino acids. Between the trimmed V and J ends, which lost 5 bases and 14 bases, there was a span of 13 bases. CDR3 sequence: CASSTVFSALHF. The CDR3 DNA follows: TGTGCCAGCAGTACCGTATTCTCGGCCCTCCACTTT.

The chain joins TRBV5-6 to TRBJ2-5, with 12 nucleotides matching TRBD1. The CDR3 length is 15 residues. The V gene end was trimmed by 1 base and the J gene end by 5 bases; junction bases not matched to a gene: 3. Germline CDR1 SGHDT, CDR2 YYEEEE. The CDR3 spells CASSLWDRGPETQYF. The CDR3 bases are TGTGCCAGCAGCTTGTGGGACAGGGGGCCGGAGACCCAGTACTTC. Full variable domain (outside the CDR3, taken from reference TRBV5-6 and TRBJ2-5): DAGVTQSPTHLIKTRGQQVTLRCSPKSGHDTVSWYQQALGQGPQFIFQYYEEEERQRGNFPDRFSGHQFPNYSSELNVNALLLGDSALYLCASSLWDRGPETQYFGPGTRLLVL.

The V and J genes are TRBV5-4 and TRBJ2-2, with TRBD1 identical over 7 bases. With V trimmed by 5 bases and J by 1 base, 8 bases remained unmatched. This CDR3 is built from 16 residues. CDR1 and CDR2 from the germline V gene are SGHNT and YYREEE (reference sequence). Written as DNA, the CDR3 is TGTGCCAGCAGTTCAAACAGGGGAGAGAACACCGGGGAGCTGTTTTTT. Protein: CASSSNRGENTGELFF.

Only a few counts were recorded for this clone. The V and J genes are TRBV7-8 and TRBJ1-5; perhaps TRBD1 as D (5 bases). Germline V CDR1 and CDR2: SGHVS, FQNEAQ. Trimming left V 5 bases short and J 3 bases short, with 14 bases between. CDR3 length: 15 residues. For the CDR3, the DNA is TGTGCCAGCAGCACCGAACGGGGGAACAATCAGCCCCAGCATTTT. It translates to CASSTERGNNQPQHF.

V usage is TRBV28 and J usage is TRBJ1-1; 9 bases fit TRBD1. The trim removed 9 bases at V and 1 base at J, leaving 6 bases unmatched. Germline lookup yields CDR1 MDHEN and CDR2 SYDVKM. The CDR3 totals 14 residues. The CDR3 is CASRTGGQNTEAFF. CDR3 DNA: TGTGCCAGTCGAACAGGGGGCCAGAACACTGAAGCTTTCTTT.

This clone has more than one count but fewer than ten. The chain joins TRBV6-6 to TRBJ2-1; no clear D. The CDR3 is 13 residues long. V lost 3 bases to trimming and J lost 3 bases, with 6 bases between them. In germline, CDR1 is MNHNY, CDR2 SVGAGI (reference sequence). The CDR3 region is CASSYPGYNEQFF. As DNA, the CDR3 is TGTGCCAGCAGTTATCCAGGCTACAATGAGCAGTTCTTC.

This rearrangement joins TRBV18 to TRBJ2-5; 7 bases align to TRBD1. The germline V gene encodes CDR1 KGHSH and CDR2 LQKENI. V lost 2 bases, J lost 10 bases, and 13 bases stayed unmatched. This CDR3 has 15 amino acids. CDR3 in amino acids: CASSPSQGRTGNQYF. CDR3 DNA: TGTGCCAGCTCACCAAGTCAGGGACGGACAGGAAACCAGTACTTC.

The chain carries TRBV6-1 and TRBJ2-7, with a weak D call TRBD2 (7 bases). CDR1 is MNHNS and CDR2 is SASEGT in the germline V gene. This CDR3 spans 16 amino acids. With 2 bases removed from V and 2 bases from J, the gap between germline ends came to 16 bases. The CDR3 DNA follows: TGTGCCAGCAGTGAACTAGATTCCGGGGGGCCCTACGAGCAGTACTTC. It encodes CASSELDSGGPYEQYF.

The rearrangement links TRBV19 to TRBJ2-2, with D hard to call. V was shortened by 9 bases and J by 1 base, with 15 bases between the two germline ends. The germline V gene has CDR1 LNHDA and CDR2 SQIVND (reference sequence). The CDR3 consists of 15 residues. CDR3 nucleotide sequence: TGTGCCAGCACCCTGTCAGGAAGGAACACCGGGGAGCTGTTTTTT. This translates into CASTLSGRNTGELFF. Variable domain in full (rest from reference TRBV19 and TRBJ2-2): DGGITQSPKYLFRKEGQNVTLSCEQNLNHDAMYWYRQDPGQGLRLIYYSQIVNDFQKGDIAEGYSVSREKKESFPLTVTSAQKNPTAFYLCASTLSGRNTGELFFGEGSRLTVL.

The chain links TRBV7-8 to TRBJ2-7; D is perhaps TRBD1 or TRBD2 (6 bases each). V gave up 5 bases and J gave up 7 bases, with 18 bases separating them. The CDR3 length is 14 residues. Looked up from germline, CDR1 is SGHVS and CDR2 is FQNEAQ. Here the CDR3 reads CASSQGSEGREQYF. The CDR3 DNA reads as TGTGCCAGCAGCCAGGGGTCGGAGGGTCGGGAGCAGTACTTC.

This clone has a single count. The genes are TRBV2 and TRBJ1-5; D is unclear. Trimming shortened V by 8 bases and J by 2 bases, and 10 bases separated the two germline ends. CDR1 and CDR2 (germline): SNHLY, FYNNEI. The CDR3 extends over 13 amino acids. CDR3 nucleotide sequence: TGTGCCAGCTCCCGAGAGGGCAATCAGCCCCAGCATTTT. Protein: CASSREGNQPQHF. Based on the CDR3 plus reference TRBV2 and TRBJ1-5, the full variable domain is EPEVTQTPSHQVTQMGQEVILRCVPISNHLYFYWYRQILGQKVEFLVSFYNNEISEKSEIFDDQFSVERPDGSNFTLKIRSTKLEDSAMYFCASSREGNQPQHFGDGTRLSIL.